These 14 T cell receptor beta chains came from one sample sequenced in a study of T cells after yellow fever vaccination. TCRdb re-called the 5' RACE reads through MiXCR, storing one row per CDR3 protein. The sample has about 130,000 distinct CDR3 sequences, roughly 6.7% seen once; the top ten hold over 0.55%. The specimen was CD4+ T cells sorted from PBMCs, collected 10 days after the yellow fever booster vaccination. These TCRs come from a man aged 25 to 45 who received the YFV17D yellow fever vaccine.

Ten or more counts support this clonotype. V and J are TRBV28 and TRBJ2-1; tentative D call: TRBD1 (6 bases). This CDR3 is 15 amino acids long. Germline V gene lookup returns CDR1 MDHEN and CDR2 SYDVKM. The V gene lost 6 bases and the J gene lost 0 bases, with 12 bases spanning the gap. The CDR3 here is CASRKTGLSYNEQFF. DNA of the CDR3: TGTGCCAGCAGGAAGACAGGACTCTCCTACAATGAGCAGTTCTTC.

This clonotype was observed a handful of times. The V call is TRBV10-3, the J call TRBJ2-3, with D unresolved. Germline CDR1 reads ENHRY; CDR2 reads SYGVKD. V lost 2 bases, J lost 0 bases, and 6 bases lay in between. The CDR3 is 14 amino acids. CDR3 DNA sequence: TGTGCCATCAGTGAGGAAGGGAGCACAGATACGCAGTATTTT. Protein sequence: CAISEEGSTDTQYF.

This clonotype was counted at least ten times. The chain links TRBV7-2 to TRBJ2-7, with a tentative D call TRBD1 (6 bases). Trimming shortened V by 6 bases and J by 2 bases, and 14 bases separated the two germline ends. The CDR3 spans 14 residues. Germline values: CDR1 SGHTA, CDR2 FQGNSA. CDR3 sequence: CASSQARTAYEQYF. The CDR3 DNA reads TGTGCCAGCAGTCAGGCCCGGACAGCCTACGAGCAGTACTTC.

In this sample, this clonotype turned up a few times. The V and J genes are TRBV20-1 and TRBJ2-3; the D gene is possibly TRBD2 (5 bases). The germline gives CDR1 DFQATT, CDR2 SNEGSKA (reference sequence). CDR3 size: 15 residues. V lost 6 bases, J lost 0 bases, and 16 bases lay in between. CDR3 in amino acids: CSALTTFSSTDTQYF. Written as DNA, the CDR3 is TGCAGTGCCCTGACTACCTTCTCTAGCACAGATACGCAGTATTTT.

In its sample, this clonotype was seen a few times. The junction differs from germline at one of its ends, possibly a read error. The chain uses TRBV20-1 and TRBJ2-1; TRBD2 matches at 8 bases. The germline V gene has CDR1 DFQATT and CDR2 SNEGSKA (reference sequence). The CDR3 has 15 amino acids. CDR3 region: CCARDREGPGNEQFF. CDR3 DNA sequence: TGCTGTGCTAGAGATCGGGAGGGCCCTGGGAATGAGCAGTTCTTC.

This clonotype was observed a handful of times. The rearrangement joins TRBV5-6 to TRBJ2-7; D is unresolved. CDR3 length equals 12 residues. The V and J ends lost 3 bases and 0 bases respectively, with 4 bases between them. Germline V CDR1 and CDR2: SGHDT, YYEEEE. CDR3 sequence reads: CASSYHSYEQYF. The DNA for the CDR3 is TGTGCCAGCAGCTATCACTCCTACGAGCAGTACTTC.

The table lists this clonotype with a few counts. The V and J genes are TRBV7-2 and TRBJ2-7; D is perhaps TRBD2 (7 bases). V was shortened by 5 bases and J by 3 bases, with 14 bases between the two germline ends. This CDR3 spans 14 amino acids. Germline CDR1 SGHTA, CDR2 FQGNSA. The CDR3 reads CASSPQGGRYEQYF. CDR3 sequence (DNA): TGTGCCAGCAGCCCACAGGGAGGGCGCTACGAGCAGTACTTC. Drawing the rest from reference TRBV7-2 and TRBJ2-7, the complete variable domain is GAGVSQSPSNKVTEKGKDVELRCDPISGHTALYWYRQSLGQGLEFLIYFQGNSAPDKSGLPSDRFSAERTGGSVSTLTIQRTQQEDSAVYLCASSPQGGRYEQYFGPGTRLTVT.

This clonotype was found many times. The chain uses TRBV12-3 or TRBV12-4 and TRBJ1-4; 9 bases align to TRBD1. The ends lost 5 bases at V and 8 bases at J; junction bases unmatched: 12. There are 16 residues in the CDR3. This chain's CDR3 is CASSPGTGLTGEKLFF. CDR3 coding DNA: TGTGCCAGCAGTCCTGGGACAGGGCTCACGGGGGAAAAACTGTTTTTT.

Many counts were recorded for this clonotype. The V call is TRBV5-5, the J call TRBJ2-1; possibly TRBD2 for D (6 bases). Trimming took off 0 bases at V and 6 bases at J, with 16 bases between the two ends. CDR3 length: 16 amino acids. CDR1 is SGHKS and CDR2 is YYEKEE in the germline V gene (reference sequence). The CDR3 sequence is CASSLEAGTLINEQFF. The DNA of the CDR3 is TGTGCCAGCAGCTTGGAGGCCGGGACTCTCATCAATGAGCAGTTCTTC.

This clonotype was found many times. This chain links TRBV10-1 with TRBJ2-3, with 12 bases fitting TRBD2. V was clipped by 0 bases and J by 5 bases; unmatched bases: 6. There are 17 residues in the CDR3. Germline V gene sequence: CDR1 WNHNN, CDR2 SYGVQD (reference sequence). CDR3 region: CASSESRLAGGIDTQYF. The CDR3 coding sequence is TGCGCCAGCAGTGAGTCTCGGCTAGCGGGAGGGATAGATACGCAGTATTTT.

Comment on this clonotype: This may be a read error, as it is one base from a much larger clone. The chain carries TRBV5-1 and TRBJ2-5; D may be TRBD1 (5 bases). Trimming pared 3 bases from V and 4 bases from J, leaving 10 bases between. From germline, CDR1 is SGHRS and CDR2 YFSETQ. This CDR3 has 13 residues. The CDR3 DNA reads TGCGCCAGCAGCTCAGGGATGGGAGAGACCCAGTACTTC. Protein sequence: CASSSGMGETQYF.

In its sample, this clonotype was seen many times. This chain connects TRBV4-3 to TRBJ2-3; weak D call: TRBD1 (6 bases). Trimming took off 2 bases at V and 0 bases at J, with 9 bases between the two ends. From germline, CDR1 is LGHNA and CDR2 YSLEER. The CDR3 runs to 15 residues. Here the CDR3 DNA reads TGCGCCAGCAGCCAAAGACAGGCTAGCACAGATACGCAGTATTTT. Its translation: CASSQRQASTDTQYF.

This clonotype showed up just a few times. This chain joins TRBV20-1 and TRBJ1-2; possible D gene TRBD1, 5 bases. CDR1 and CDR2 from the germline V gene are DFQATT and SNEGSKA (reference sequence). The CDR3 has 17 amino acids. Trimming pared 6 bases from V and 0 bases from J, leaving 23 bases between. The CDR3 region is CSAGDGGKDFTNYGYTF. CDR3 in DNA: TGCAGTGCCGGGGACGGCGGAAAAGACTTCACTAACTATGGCTACACCTTC.

This clonotype was seen ten or more times. The V gene is TRBV20-1, the J gene TRBJ2-7; 7 nucleotides line up with TRBD1. This CDR3 region has 13 residues. J was trimmed by 2 bases and V by 8 bases; bases with no gene match: 9. Germline assignment: CDR1 DFQATT and CDR2 SNEGSKA (reference sequence). The DNA for the CDR3 is TGCAGTCCAAGGGACAGTAGAGCCTACGAGCAGTACTTC. Encoded protein: CSPRDSRAYEQYF.